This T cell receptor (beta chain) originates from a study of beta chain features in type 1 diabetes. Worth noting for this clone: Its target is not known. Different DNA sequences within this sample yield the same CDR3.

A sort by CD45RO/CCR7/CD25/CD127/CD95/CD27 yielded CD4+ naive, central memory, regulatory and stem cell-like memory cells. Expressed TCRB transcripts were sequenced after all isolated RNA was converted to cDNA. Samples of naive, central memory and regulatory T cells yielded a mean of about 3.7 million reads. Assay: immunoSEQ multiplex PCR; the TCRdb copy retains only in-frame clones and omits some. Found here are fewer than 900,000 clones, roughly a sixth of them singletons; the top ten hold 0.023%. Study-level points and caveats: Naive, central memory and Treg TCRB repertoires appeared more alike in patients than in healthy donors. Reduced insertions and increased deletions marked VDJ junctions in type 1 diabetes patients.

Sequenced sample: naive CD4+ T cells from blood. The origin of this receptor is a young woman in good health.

The CDR3 DNA sequence: TGTGCCAGCAGCTCCCCAGGGTATGGCTACACCTTC. Its translation: CASSSPGYGYTF. This chain links TRBV7-2 with TRBJ1-2; tentative D call: TRBD1 (5 bases). This CDR3 is 12 amino acids long. Trimming cost V 4 bases and J 5 bases, with 8 bases left between them. Per germline, CDR1 SGHTA and CDR2 FQGNSA.